The 25 T cell receptor beta chains listed next were all sequenced from one sample in a study of cytomegalovirus exposure and HLA in healthy donors. PCR amplification relied on 60 Vbeta primers (plus 13 Jbeta primers). Clones were read by immunoSEQ multiplex PCR, and TCRdb kept only the in-frame ones, dropping some. The sample holds tens of thousands of clones, around 70% seen once. The sequencing input was PBMCs. These receptors were collected from a woman in her 50s in good health and CMV-seropositive.

The chain links TRBV4-3 to TRBJ2-3, with D possibly matching TRBD2 (5 bases). Germline lookup yields CDR1 LGHNA and CDR2 YSLEER. The CDR3 sequence is 15 residues long. Deletions cut 0 bases from V and 10 bases from J, with 17 bases between. The CDR3 nucleotides are TGCGCCAGCAGCCAAGATATATACCAGACTACCTCGCAGTATTTT. Translation gives CASSQDIYQTTSQYF.

V and J are TRBV19 and TRBJ1-1; TRBD1 might be the D (6 bases). The V gene's germline CDR1 is LNHDA and CDR2 SQIVND (reference sequence). The CDR3 is 13 amino acids. Deletions cut 4 bases from V and 3 bases from J, with 9 bases between. The chain's CDR3 is CASSNYRDTEAFF. Written as DNA, the CDR3 is TGTGCCAGTAGTAATTACAGGGACACTGAAGCTTTCTTT. The full variable domain, with the rest looked up from reference TRBV19 and TRBJ1-1, is DGGITQSPKYLFRKEGQNVTLSCEQNLNHDAMYWYRQDPGQGLRLIYYSQIVNDFQKGDIAEGYSVSREKKESFPLTVTSAQKNPTAFYLCASSNYRDTEAFFGQGTRLTVV.

This clone was seen a few times. V gene TRBV28 combines with J gene TRBJ1-5; D is perhaps TRBD1 (6 bases). The germline CDR1 and CDR2 sequences are MDHEN and SYDVKM. The CDR3 length is 15 residues. Between the trimmed V and J ends, which lost 1 base and 5 bases, there was a span of 12 bases. Here the CDR3 DNA reads TGTGCCAGCAGTTTATTAGGACAGCTCGATCAGCCCCAGCATTTT. As protein: CASSLLGQLDQPQHF.

The rearrangement links TRBV4-3 to TRBJ2-1; 8 bases fit TRBD2. After removal of 0 bases from V and 2 bases from J, the junction contained 9 bases not matched to a gene. The CDR3 has 18 residues. Germline CDR1 reads LGHNA; CDR2 reads YSLEER. The CDR3 DNA is TGCGCCAGCAGCCAAGAAGCGGGAGCGGGAGTTGCCTACAATGAGCAGTTCTTC. Translated: CASSQEAGAGVAYNEQFF.

As regards this clone: Since the CDR3 does not end with the conserved phenylalanine or tryptophan, this likely comes from a read error. No DNA is shown, since the ends of the CDR3 on it are uncertain; the CDR3 is the one TCRdb lists. The chain couples TRBV5-5 to TRBJ1-2; the D call of TRBD1 is as the table states it, not checked on the DNA. CDR1 and CDR2 from the germline V gene are SGHKS and YYEKEE (reference sequence). The CDR3 is 14 amino acids in total, end residues counted. The CDR3: CASSASPGQGGRYL.

The chain couples TRBV6-5 to TRBJ1-2, with D maybe TRBD1 (5 bases). The CDR3 spans 13 residues. Deletions cut 4 bases from V and 3 bases from J, with 9 bases between. Germline CDR1 is MNHEY and CDR2 is SVGAGI. CDR3 DNA sequence: TGTGCCAGCAGTTCCCGGGACTACTATGGCTACACCTTC. It is translated as CASSSRDYYGYTF.

In this sample, this clone turned up once. The chain uses TRBV7-9 and TRBJ2-7; TRBD2 matches at 12 bases. The CDR3 totals 19 residues. Germline CDR1 and CDR2: SEHNR and FQNEAQ (reference sequence). V shed 5 bases and J 0 bases; nucleotides not matched to a gene: 14. The CDR3 sequence: CASSTGRGLAGTSSYEQYF. The CDR3 nucleotides read TGTGCCAGCAGCACCGGAAGGGGACTAGCGGGCACTTCCTCCTACGAGCAGTACTTC.

The chain links TRBV5-1 to TRBJ2-7; 9 bases fit TRBD2. The CDR3 covers 17 residues. V was pared by 3 bases and J by 2 bases, with 12 bases of the junction left unmatched. CDR1 SGHRS and CDR2 YFSETQ come from the germline V gene. CDR3 residues: CASSSLPAPSGTYEQYF. In nucleotides, the CDR3 is TGCGCCAGCAGCTCGCTCCCCGCCCCTAGCGGGACCTACGAGCAGTACTTC. Combining the CDR3 with reference TRBV5-1 and TRBJ2-7 gives the whole variable domain KAGVTQTPRYLIKTRGQQVTLSCSPISGHRSVSWYQQTPGQGLQFLFEYFSETQRNKGNFPGRFSGRQFSNSRSEMNVSTLELGDSALYLCASSSLPAPSGTYEQYFGPGTRLTVT.

The chain has TRBV5-1 and TRBJ2-2; 10 bases agree with TRBD1. Unmatched junction bases numbered 15, after V lost 10 bases and J lost 6 bases. Germline V lookup: CDR1 SGHRS, CDR2 YFSETQ. CDR3 length equals 16 residues. The CDR3 spells CASHRPTGGYSGELFF. The CDR3 nucleotides read TGCGCCTCCCACCGACCGACAGGGGGCTATTCCGGGGAGCTGTTTTTT. Combining the CDR3 with reference TRBV5-1 and TRBJ2-2 gives the whole variable domain KAGVTQTPRYLIKTRGQQVTLSCSPISGHRSVSWYQQTPGQGLQFLFEYFSETQRNKGNFPGRFSGRQFSNSRSEMNVSTLELGDSALYLCASHRPTGGYSGELFFGEGSRLTVL.

This clone has more than one count but fewer than ten. The chain joins TRBV19 to TRBJ2-7, with TRBD1 matching over 8 bases. J lost 1 base, V lost 4 bases, and 6 bases had no gene match. The germline V gene has CDR1 LNHDA and CDR2 SQIVND (reference sequence). The CDR3 is made up of 15 amino acids. CDR3 amino acids: CASSTGQGLSYEQYF. In DNA, the CDR3 is TGTGCCAGTAGTACAGGACAGGGCCTATCCTACGAGCAGTACTTC.

This chain uses TRBV30 with TRBJ1-5; 8 nucleotides match TRBD1. The CDR3 runs 15 residues. Germline V gives CDR1 GTSNPN, CDR2 SVGIG (reference sequence). V dropped 3 bases and J dropped 4; count of bases not matched to a gene: 8. DNA of the CDR3: TGTGCCTGGAGCTCCGGACAGGGAGGAAATCAGCCCCAGCATTTT. Its translation: CAWSSGQGGNQPQHF.

This clone was seen a handful of times. The V call is TRBV4-2, the J call TRBJ2-3, with 9 bases aligning to TRBD1. Looked up from germline, CDR1 is LGHNA and CDR2 is YNFKEQ. The CDR3 has 15 residues. V shed 0 bases and J 5 bases; nucleotides not matched to a gene: 3. CDR3 sequence (DNA): TGTGCCAGCAGCCAAGATGGGACAGGGCTAGATACGCAGTATTTT. Protein product: CASSQDGTGLDTQYF.

The chain employs TRBV7-9 and TRBJ2-1, with 7 positions matching TRBD1. V shed 2 bases, J shed 6 bases, and the junction held 10 bases outside the gene matches. Looked up from germline, CDR1 is SEHNR and CDR2 is FQNEAQ (reference sequence). This CDR3 has 16 amino acids. CDR3 bases: TGTGCCAGCAGCTTATCGGCCGGGACAGAATTCAATGAGCAGTTCTTC. Translated, it gives CASSLSAGTEFNEQFF.

The chain joins TRBV28 to TRBJ2-1; 14 bases are a match to TRBD2. After removal of 6 bases from V and 4 bases from J, the junction contained 8 bases not matched to a gene. This CDR3 is 17 amino acids long. Germline CDR1 and CDR2: MDHEN and SYDVKM. As DNA, the CDR3 is TGTGCCAGCAGAGGGACTAGCGGGAGTCCTCGTTACAATGAGCAGTTCTTC. It codes for CASRGTSGSPRYNEQFF. The whole variable domain, filled in from reference TRBV28 and TRBJ2-1, reads DVKVTQSSRYLVKRTGEKVFLECVQDMDHENMFWYRQDPGLGLRLIYFSYDVKMKEKGDIPEGYSVSREKKERFSLILESASTNQTSMYLCASRGTSGSPRYNEQFFGPGTRLTVL.

The rearrangement joins TRBV5-8 to TRBJ1-1; TRBD1 is a possible D gene (5 bases). The V end lost 2 bases, the J end lost 6 bases, and 23 bases lay between the germline ends. CDR1 is SGHTS and CDR2 is YDEGEE in the germline V gene. The CDR3 runs 17 residues. CDR3 nucleotides: TGTGCCAGCAGCTTCTCGTTGCAGTTTCCAGGGCTCTCTGAAGCTTTCTTT. Amino acid sequence: CASSFSLQFPGLSEAFF.

The chain uses TRBV5-4 and TRBJ2-2, with D maybe TRBD2 (6 bases). The CDR3 is 15 amino acids. Germline V gene data show CDR1 as SGHNT and CDR2 as YYREEE (reference sequence). Trimming shortened V by 2 bases and J by 3 bases, and 11 bases separated the two germline ends. CDR3 DNA sequence: TGTGCCAGCAGCTTAGCGGGCTCCGACACCGGGGAGCTGTTTTTT. This translates into CASSLAGSDTGELFF.

The chain uses TRBV19 and TRBJ2-5, with D possibly being TRBD1 (6 bases). Germline V gene lookup returns CDR1 LNHDA and CDR2 SQIVND (reference sequence). Trimming took off 3 bases at V and 2 bases at J, with 13 bases between the two ends. CDR3 length: 15 residues. As DNA, the CDR3 is TGTGCCAGTAGTATGGTACAGGGCTGGCAAGAGACCCAGTACTTC. This translates into CASSMVQGWQETQYF.

The V gene is TRBV6-1, the J gene TRBJ2-5, with a possible D match to TRBD1 (6 bases). CDR3 size: 15 residues. The V gene lost 4 bases and the J gene lost 4 bases, with 16 bases spanning the gap. Germline V CDR1 and CDR2: MNHNS, SASEGT. DNA of the CDR3: TGTGCCAGCAGTGCCCTGGGGGCAGGGTTAGAGACCCAGTACTTC. It encodes CASSALGAGLETQYF.

J is TRBJ2-2 and V is TRBV7-2, with TRBD2 matching 10 bases. The CDR3 contains 16 residues. The V gene's germline CDR1 is SGHTA and CDR2 FQGNSA. V trimming: 3 bases; J trimming: 5 bases; junction bases outside the gene matches: 6. CDR3 sequence reads: CASSFIAGGGTGELFF. In DNA, the CDR3 is TGTGCCAGCAGCTTCATAGCGGGGGGAGGGACCGGGGAGCTGTTTTTT.

The chain has TRBV19 and TRBJ1-5; 9 nucleotides match TRBD1. The CDR3 length is 18 residues. CDR1 is LNHDA, CDR2 SQIVND, per germline (reference sequence). The V and J ends lost 7 bases and 0 bases, in that order; junction bases with no gene match: 13. The CDR3 DNA reads TGTGCCAGTAATAAACGGACAGGGGCCCTTAATAGCAATCAGCCCCAGCATTTT. This encodes CASNKRTGALNSNQPQHF.

The rearrangement links TRBV9 to TRBJ2-7; TRBD2 agrees at 10 bases. This CDR3 region has 14 residues. Trimming cost V 0 bases and J 4 bases; bases outside gene matches: 1. Germline loops: CDR1 SGDLS, CDR2 YYNGEE. CDR3 in amino acids: CASSVDSGGYEQYF. The CDR3 region has the DNA TGTGCCAGCAGCGTAGATAGCGGGGGGTACGAGCAGTACTTC.

The V gene is TRBV10-3, the J gene TRBJ2-7; weak D call: TRBD1 (5 bases). This CDR3 has 15 residues. Germline values: CDR1 ENHRY, CDR2 SYGVKD. Trimming pared 2 bases from V and 3 bases from J, leaving 14 bases between. DNA for the CDR3: TGTGCCATCAGTGAGGGAACAGGAAGTATCTACGAGCAGTACTTC. It is translated as CAISEGTGSIYEQYF.

The count of this clone is one. V and J are TRBV5-1 and TRBJ2-2; 10 nucleotides match TRBD2. CDR1 is SGHRS, CDR2 YFSETQ, per germline. The CDR3 contains 19 residues. The junction had 15 bases not matched to a gene; V was cut back by 4 bases and J by 3 bases. CDR3: CASSTEGLAGVVDTGELFF. In DNA form, the CDR3 reads TGCGCCAGCAGCACCGAGGGGCTAGCGGGAGTGGTTGACACCGGGGAGCTGTTTTTT.

V is TRBV7-9 and J is TRBJ2-2; 10 bases agree with TRBD1. The CDR3 sequence is 16 residues long. The germline CDR1 and CDR2 sequences are SEHNR and FQNEAQ (reference sequence). V was clipped by 5 bases and J by 3 bases; unmatched bases: 6. Here the CDR3 DNA reads TGTGCCAGCAGCCTTCAAGACAGGGGGCACACCGGGGAGCTGTTTTTT. It translates to CASSLQDRGHTGELFF. Full variable domain (missing parts from reference TRBV7-9 and TRBJ2-2): DTGVSQNPRHKITKRGQNVTFRCDPISEHNRLYWYRQTLGQGPEFLTYFQNEAQLEKSRLLSDRFSAERPKGSFSTLEIQRTEQGDSAMYLCASSLQDRGHTGELFFGEGSRLTVL.

The chain links TRBV7-9 to TRBJ1-2; TRBD1 agrees at 8 bases. Germline V gives CDR1 SEHNR, CDR2 FQNEAQ (reference sequence). V lost 5 bases and J lost 2; bases outside the gene matches: 10. The CDR3 extends over 16 amino acids. For the CDR3, the DNA is TGTGCCAGCAGCCGAGGGACAGGATCTTCCAACTATGGCTACACCTTC. Translating gives CASSRGTGSSNYGYTF. The full variable domain, with the rest looked up from reference TRBV7-9 and TRBJ1-2, is DTGVSQNPRHKITKRGQNVTFRCDPISEHNRLYWYRQTLGQGPEFLTYFQNEAQLEKSRLLSDRFSAERPKGSFSTLEIQRTEQGDSAMYLCASSRGTGSSNYGYTFGSGTRLTVV.